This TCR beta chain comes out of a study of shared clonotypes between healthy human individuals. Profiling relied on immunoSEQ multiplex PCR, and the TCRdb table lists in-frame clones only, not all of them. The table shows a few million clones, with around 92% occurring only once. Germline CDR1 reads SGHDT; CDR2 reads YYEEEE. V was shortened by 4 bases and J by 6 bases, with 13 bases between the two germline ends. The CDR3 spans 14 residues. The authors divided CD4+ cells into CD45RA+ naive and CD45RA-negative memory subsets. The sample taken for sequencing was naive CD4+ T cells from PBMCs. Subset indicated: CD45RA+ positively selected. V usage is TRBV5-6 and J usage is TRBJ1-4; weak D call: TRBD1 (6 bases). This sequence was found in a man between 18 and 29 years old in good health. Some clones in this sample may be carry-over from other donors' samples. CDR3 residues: CASSQQGGDEKLFF. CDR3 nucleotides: TGTGCCAGCAGCCAACAGGGTGGGGATGAAAAACTGTTTTTT.